The sequence of this T cell receptor beta chain was determined in a study of neurological immune-mediated disorders. Points from the study as a whole: TCR-beta repertoires seemed private in all groups, with no expanded CDR3 amino acid sequences shared.

The V gene end was trimmed by 3 bases and the J gene end by 2 bases; junction bases not matched to a gene: 9. This CDR3 spans 15 amino acids. Germline V gives CDR1 DFQATT, CDR2 SNEGSKA (reference sequence). This clonotype was found a few times. Its antigen is not known. Synthesis of cDNA was performed by 5'RACE using 10-nucleotide random UMIs. Over 170 million TCR-beta sequences (from 15-18 subjects) were yielded by each sequencing run. TCRdb itself ran the 5' RACE reads through MiXCR, one entry per CDR3 protein. Of approximately 70,000 distinct CDR3 sequences listed, 10% are singletons. Time point meaning: longitudinal time-point 1 (baseline). For the unsorted libraries, 2 million PBMCs stored at -80 C served as input.

The V gene is TRBV20-1, the J gene TRBJ2-7; TRBD2 matches 8 bases. Material for sequencing was PBMCs. The source is a man younger than 45 in good health. The DNA of the CDR3 is TGCAGTGCTAGCCCCTCTGCGGGAGGACCCTACGAGCAGTACTTC. Protein product: CSASPSAGGPYEQYF.